What follows are 9 T cell receptor beta chains derived from one specimen sequenced in a study of T cell repertoires in cytomegalovirus infection. No antigens are known for them. From the reads, TCRdb called clonotypes with MiXCR, one entry per CDR3 protein. The table shows around 900,000 distinct CDR3 sequences, with approximately 31% occurring only once. Sample: cultured CD8+ T cells from PBMCs, taken from culture after CMV antigen stimulation. Receptors originate from a human donor in good health (CMV status not recorded). Some clones in this sample may be carry-over from other donors' samples.

The rearrangement joins TRBV10-3 to TRBJ2-3, with D tentatively TRBD1 or TRBD2 (6 bases each). The V and J ends lost 11 bases and 4 bases respectively, with 22 bases between them. Germline values: CDR1 ENHRY, CDR2 SYGVKD. The CDR3 extends over 15 amino acids. The CDR3: CAATGEAGEADTQYF. The CDR3 region has the DNA TGTGCCGCTACAGGCGAGGCAGGGGAGGCAGATACGCAGTATTTT.

This clonotype occurred many times. The chain joins TRBV7-6 to TRBJ2-2, with unresolved D. Germline CDR1 reads SGHVS; CDR2 reads FNYEAQ. Trimming removed 4 bases at V and 0 bases at J, with 0 bases between. This CDR3 comprises 12 residues. This CDR3 is CASSSNTGELFF. Written as DNA, the CDR3 is TGTGCCAGCAGCTCGAACACCGGGGAGCTGTTTTTT.

This chain links TRBV10-2 with TRBJ1-6; no definite D call. The germline gives CDR1 WSHSY, CDR2 SAAADI. The V and J ends lost 3 bases and 2 bases respectively, with 5 bases between them. This CDR3 has 14 amino acids. DNA of the CDR3: TGCGCCAGCAGTGAACGCACCTATAATTCACCCCTCCACTTT. Translating it yields CASSERTYNSPLHF.

The chain is built from TRBV20-1 and TRBJ1-4, with 7 bases matching TRBD1. J gave up 12 bases and V 5 bases, and 18 bases lay outside the gene matches. Germline lookup yields CDR1 DFQATT and CDR2 SNEGSKA (reference sequence). The length of the CDR3 is 15 residues. CDR3 in amino acids: CSADPHDRATRELFF. The DNA for the CDR3 is TGCAGTGCTGACCCCCATGACAGGGCCACTAGGGAACTGTTTTTT.

This clonotype was observed a handful of times. The chain combines TRBV27 with TRBJ2-2; D possibly corresponds to TRBD1 (6 bases). The length of the CDR3 is 16 residues. Germline CDR1 MNHEY, CDR2 SMNVEV (reference sequence). V was pared by 3 bases and J by 1 base, with 12 bases between. The CDR3, as DNA: TGTGCCAGCAGTTTGTCCAGCAGGGGGAACACCGGGGAGCTGTTTTTT. The encoded protein is CASSLSSRGNTGELFF.

In its sample, this clonotype was seen a few times. The V and J genes are TRBV27 and TRBJ1-6, with D perhaps matching TRBD1 (5 bases). V gave up 3 bases and J gave up 10 bases, with 13 bases separating them. The V gene's germline CDR1 is MNHEY and CDR2 SMNVEV (reference sequence). The CDR3 is made up of 14 amino acids. CDR3 in amino acids: CASSFGGVWSPLHF. The CDR3 DNA sequence: TGTGCCAGCAGTTTTGGGGGTGTGTGGTCACCCCTCCACTTT.

This chain connects TRBV6-5 to TRBJ1-6, with 8 bases matching TRBD1. V lost 2 bases, J lost 10 bases, and 10 bases stayed unmatched. CDR1 and CDR2 (germline): MNHEY, SVGAGI. This CDR3 comprises 16 residues. The CDR3 region has the DNA TGTGCCAGCAGTTACAGCCGGACAGGGCGAGGATCACCCCTCCACTTT. It specifies CASSYSRTGRGSPLHF.

This clonotype was observed a handful of times. The rearrangement links TRBV5-4 to TRBJ1-1; no clear D. Trimming took off 10 bases at V and 4 bases at J, with 8 bases between the two ends. Germline V gene lookup returns CDR1 SGHNT and CDR2 YYREEE (reference sequence). This CDR3 spans 10 amino acids. The CDR3 sequence is CASEGTEAFF. The DNA of the CDR3 is TGTGCCTCCGAGGGCACTGAAGCTTTCTTT.

Concerning this clonotype itself: Relative to the germline gene, one junction end is altered; a read error may explain this. The chain links TRBV27 to TRBJ2-5; no clear D gene. Germline V gene data show CDR1 as MNHEY and CDR2 as SMNVEV (reference sequence). The CDR3 has 14 residues. CDR3 protein: CANSLKASQETQYF. DNA for the CDR3: TGTGCCAACAGTCTAAAGGCCTCCCAAGAGACCCAGTACTTC.